What follows are 5 T cell receptor beta chains derived from one specimen sequenced in a study of vaccination effects on CD4 cells after COVID-19. TCRdb's table, derived via immunoSEQ multiplex PCR, lists solely in-frame clones and lacks some. The sample shows tens of thousands of clones, around 70% of them seen only once. These receptors have no known antigen. Using viral peptide pools, the ViraFEST assay grew out antigen-specific CD4+ T cells prior to sequencing. The culture ran for roughly 10 days before CD4+ T cells were isolated. None of these healthy vaccinees had been infected with SARS-CoV-2 before vaccination. The specimen was CD4+ T cells from PBMCs cultured with SARS-CoV-2 spike peptides, collected before COVID-19 vaccination. These TCRs come from a human donor who received a COVID-19 vaccine.

This clone was observed a few times. This sequence joins TRBV6-5 and TRBJ2-3, with D unclear. The CDR3 covers 16 residues. CDR1 and CDR2 (germline): MNHEY, SVGAGI. Trimming took off 4 bases at V and 4 bases at J, with 18 bases between the two ends. As DNA, the CDR3 is TGTGCCAGCAGTTTGGTGGGGTCGGTGAGCGCAGATACGCAGTATTTT. Its translation: CASSLVGSVSADTQYF.

This clone has a single count. The CDR3 reads CASRRTPGQGADTQYF. In nucleotides, the CDR3 is TGTGCCAGCAGGAGAACACCGGGACAGGGGGCAGATACGCAGTATTTT. The V and J genes are TRBV2 and TRBJ2-3; TRBD1 aligns across 11 bases. The CDR3 has 16 residues. With 6 bases clipped from V and 4 bases from J, the junction kept 9 bases outside the gene matches. Germline V lookup: CDR1 SNHLY, CDR2 FYNNEI.

This clone has just one count. The chain uses TRBV7-9 and TRBJ2-7; 10 positions agree with TRBD2. The CDR3 spans 13 residues. V lost 4 bases, J lost 8 bases, and 5 bases stayed unmatched. Germline CDR1 is SEHNR and CDR2 is FQNEAQ (reference sequence). CDR3 residues: CASSWLAGAKQYF. In DNA form, the CDR3 reads TGTGCCAGCAGCTGGCTAGCGGGAGCAAAGCAGTACTTC.

This sequence joins TRBV6-5 and TRBJ1-2; TRBD1 matches at 11 bases. The CDR3 loop spans 15 amino acids. The germline CDR1 and CDR2 sequences are MNHEY and SVGAGI. The V segment lost 4 bases and the J segment 7 bases; nucleotides outside the gene matches: 8. The CDR3 reads CASSLRDRGVGGYTF. The DNA for the CDR3 is TGTGCCAGCAGTTTACGGGACAGGGGGGTTGGTGGCTACACCTTC.

The rearrangement joins TRBV5-4 to TRBJ2-1; D possibly uses TRBD1 or TRBD2 (5 bases each). Germline lookup yields CDR1 SGHNT and CDR2 YYREEE (reference sequence). Trimming left V 3 bases short and J 3 bases short, with 19 bases between. This CDR3 has 17 amino acids. Here the CDR3 DNA reads TGTGCCAGCAGCTCCTCCGGGACCCCCATTGTCTACAATGAGCAGTTCTTC. Amino acids: CASSSSGTPIVYNEQFF. The full variable domain, its missing parts supplied by reference TRBV5-4 and TRBJ2-1, is ETGVTQSPTHLIKTRGQQVTLRCSSQSGHNTVSWYQQALGQGPQFIFQYYREEENGRGNFPPRFSGLQFPNYSSELNVNALELDDSALYLCASSSSGTPIVYNEQFFGPGTRLTVL.